This T cell receptor (beta chain) was sequenced in a study of cytomegalovirus exposure and HLA in healthy donors. Study-wide results and limits: Overall, under 200 TCR beta chains were annotated as cytomegalovirus-associated. The authors confirmed in vitro that a few CMV-associated chains were specific for CMV antigens.

This clone has a handful of counts. Its antigen is unidentified. Sequencing was performed with immunoSEQ multiplex PCR; in TCRdb, only in-frame clones are kept and a portion is missing. The sample lists about 140,000 clones, 88% occurring once. Material: PBMCs. This TCR derives from a woman aged 18 to 35 in good health and CMV-seropositive.

In DNA form, the CDR3 reads TGTGCCAGCAGCTCAGTGGGGGGCTCTGGAAACACCATATATTTT. Residues: CASSSVGGSGNTIYF. The J gene is TRBJ1-3, the V gene TRBV7-6; a weak D match, TRBD1 (5 bases). The CDR3 covers 15 residues. The germline gives CDR1 SGHVS, CDR2 FNYEAQ. V was pared by 4 bases and J by 0 bases, with 10 bases between.